The clone carrying this T cell receptor beta chain has a handful of counts. Its antigen is unidentified. Its ends do not fully match the called genes, so a read error is possible. These data are taken from a study of tumor and adjacent non-tumor tissue in lung cancer. Study context: The cohort had 12 to 13 adenocarcinoma, 2 squamous cell and 1 small cell patients. Whole-study findings and limits: Compared with tumor, normal lung showed significantly lower TCR diversity. In normal lung, the top 100 clones were significantly more dominant than in tumor.

The CDR3 is 12 amino acids. Germline CDR1 and CDR2: SQVTM and ANQGSEA. A modified ARM-PCR protocol with three rounds of nested PCR amplified TCRbeta. TCRdb called the multiplex PCR reads again in MiXCR, with one record for every CDR3 protein. Of around 75,000 distinct CDR3 sequences detected, approximately 68% appear once; the ten largest clones hold approximately 30%. The template was RNA from unsorted bulk tissue. This non-tumor lung sample came from over 3 cm beyond the tumor edge. The chain carries TRBV29-1 and TRBJ1-1; D not resolved. This sequence originates from a woman in her fifties or sixties with non-small cell lung cancer. The sequencing sample was made of distant non-tumor lung tissue. As DNA, the CDR3 is TGCAGCGTTGCGGCACAGAACACTGAAGCCTTCTTT. Residues: CSVAAQNTEAFF.